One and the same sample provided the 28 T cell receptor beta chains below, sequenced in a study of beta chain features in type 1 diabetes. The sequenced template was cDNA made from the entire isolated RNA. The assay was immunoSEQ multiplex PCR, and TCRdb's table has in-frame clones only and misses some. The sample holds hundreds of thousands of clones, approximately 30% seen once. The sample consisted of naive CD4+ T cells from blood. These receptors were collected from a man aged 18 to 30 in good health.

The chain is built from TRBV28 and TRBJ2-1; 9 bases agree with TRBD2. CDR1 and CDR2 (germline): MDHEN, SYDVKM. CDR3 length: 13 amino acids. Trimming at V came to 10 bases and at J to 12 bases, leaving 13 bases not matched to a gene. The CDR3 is CATSRGISGGQFF. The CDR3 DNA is TGTGCCACTTCCCGAGGTATTAGCGGGGGGCAGTTCTTC.

DNA for the CDR3: TGTGCCAGCAGCTCGTACCGCACAGATACGCAGTATTTT. Protein sequence: CASSSYRTDTQYF. The chain is built from TRBV7-2 and TRBJ2-3; D remains unclear. Between the trimmed V and J ends, which lost 4 bases and 1 base, there was a span of 6 bases. CDR1 SGHTA and CDR2 FQGNSA come from the germline V gene. The CDR3 runs to 13 residues.

This CDR3 reads CASSQGGNTQYF. The CDR3 DNA is TGTGCCAGCAGCCAAGGGGGGAATACGCAGTATTTT. The chain uses TRBV4-2 and TRBJ2-3; D tentatively fits TRBD1 or TRBD2 (5 bases each). CDR1 and CDR2 (germline): LGHNA, YNFKEQ. The CDR3 is made up of 12 amino acids. Trimming cost V 1 base and J 7 bases, with 6 bases left between them.

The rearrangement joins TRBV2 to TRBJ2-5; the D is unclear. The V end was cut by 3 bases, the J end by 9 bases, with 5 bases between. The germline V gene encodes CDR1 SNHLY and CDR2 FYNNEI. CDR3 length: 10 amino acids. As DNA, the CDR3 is TGTGCCAGCAGTGACCGGTCCCAGTACTTC. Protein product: CASSDRSQYF.

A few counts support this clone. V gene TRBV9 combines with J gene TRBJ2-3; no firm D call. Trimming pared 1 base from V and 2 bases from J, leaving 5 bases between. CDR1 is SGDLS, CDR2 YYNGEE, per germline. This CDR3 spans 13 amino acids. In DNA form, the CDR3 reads TGTGCCAGCAGCGTAAGGGTCACAGATACGCAGTATTTT. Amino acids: CASSVRVTDTQYF. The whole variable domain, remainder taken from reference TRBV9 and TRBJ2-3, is DSGVTQTPKHLITATGQRVTLRCSPRSGDLSVYWYQQSLDQGLQFLIQYYNGEERAKGNILERFSAQQFPDLHSELNLSSLELGDSALYFCASSVRVTDTQYFGPGTRLTVL.

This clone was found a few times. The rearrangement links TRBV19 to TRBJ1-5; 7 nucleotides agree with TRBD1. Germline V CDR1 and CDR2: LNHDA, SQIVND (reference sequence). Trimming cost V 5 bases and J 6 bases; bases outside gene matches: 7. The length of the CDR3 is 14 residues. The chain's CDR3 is CASSVRQGGQPQHF. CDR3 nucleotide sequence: TGTGCCAGTAGTGTACGACAGGGTGGTCAGCCCCAGCATTTT.

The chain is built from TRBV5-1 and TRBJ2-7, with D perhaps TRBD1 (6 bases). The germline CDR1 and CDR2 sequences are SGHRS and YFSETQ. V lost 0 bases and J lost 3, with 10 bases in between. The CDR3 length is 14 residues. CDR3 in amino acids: CASSLDRDRYEQYF. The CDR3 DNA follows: TGCGCCAGCAGCTTGGACAGGGATCGCTACGAGCAGTACTTC. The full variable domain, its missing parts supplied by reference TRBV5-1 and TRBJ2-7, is KAGVTQTPRYLIKTRGQQVTLSCSPISGHRSVSWYQQTPGQGLQFLFEYFSETQRNKGNFPGRFSGRQFSNSRSEMNVSTLELGDSALYLCASSLDRDRYEQYFGPGTRLTVT.

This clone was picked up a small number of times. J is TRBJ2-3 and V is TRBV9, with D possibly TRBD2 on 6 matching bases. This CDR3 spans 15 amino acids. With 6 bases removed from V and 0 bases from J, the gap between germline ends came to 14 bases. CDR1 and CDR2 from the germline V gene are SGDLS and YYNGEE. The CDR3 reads CASTDSGFSTDTQYF. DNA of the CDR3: TGTGCCAGCACCGATAGCGGATTCAGCACAGATACGCAGTATTTT.

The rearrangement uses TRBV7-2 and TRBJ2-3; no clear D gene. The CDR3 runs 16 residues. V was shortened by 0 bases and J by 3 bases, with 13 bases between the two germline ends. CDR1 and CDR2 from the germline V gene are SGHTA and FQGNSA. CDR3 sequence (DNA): TGTGCCAGCAGCTTAGCAATGGCAGTTATTACAGATACGCAGTATTTT. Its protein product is CASSLAMAVITDTQYF.

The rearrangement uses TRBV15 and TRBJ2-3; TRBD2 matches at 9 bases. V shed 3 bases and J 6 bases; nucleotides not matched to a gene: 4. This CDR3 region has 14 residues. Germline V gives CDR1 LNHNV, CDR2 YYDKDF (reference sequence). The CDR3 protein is CATSSSSGSDTQYF. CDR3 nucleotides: TGTGCCACCAGCAGTAGTAGCGGGAGTGATACGCAGTATTTT.

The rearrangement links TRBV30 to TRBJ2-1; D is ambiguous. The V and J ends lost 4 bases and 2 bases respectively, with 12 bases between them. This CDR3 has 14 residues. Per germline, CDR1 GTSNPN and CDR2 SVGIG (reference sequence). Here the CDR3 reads CAWTLNLPYNEQFF. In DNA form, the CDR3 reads TGTGCCTGGACCCTAAACCTCCCCTACAATGAGCAGTTCTTC.

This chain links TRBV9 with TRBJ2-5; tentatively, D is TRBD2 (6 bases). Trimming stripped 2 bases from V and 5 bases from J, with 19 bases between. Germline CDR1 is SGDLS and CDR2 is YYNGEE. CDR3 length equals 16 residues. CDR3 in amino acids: CASSVPQAGGGETQYF. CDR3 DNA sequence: TGTGCCAGCAGCGTCCCCCAGGCAGGCGGAGGGGAGACCCAGTACTTC.

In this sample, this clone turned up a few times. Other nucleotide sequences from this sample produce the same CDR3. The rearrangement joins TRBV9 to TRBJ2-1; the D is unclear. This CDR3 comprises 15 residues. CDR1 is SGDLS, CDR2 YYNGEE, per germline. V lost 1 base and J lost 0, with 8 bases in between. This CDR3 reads CASSVSSGSYNEQFF. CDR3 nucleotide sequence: TGTGCCAGCAGCGTATCCTCAGGCTCCTACAATGAGCAGTTCTTC.

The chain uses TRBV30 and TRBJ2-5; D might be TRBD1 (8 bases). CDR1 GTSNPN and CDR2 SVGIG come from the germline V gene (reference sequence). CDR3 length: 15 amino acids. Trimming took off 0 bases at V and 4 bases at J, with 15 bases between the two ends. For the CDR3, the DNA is TGTGCCTGGAGTGTCCCCACAGGGGGGGGAGAGACCCAGTACTTC. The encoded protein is CAWSVPTGGGETQYF.

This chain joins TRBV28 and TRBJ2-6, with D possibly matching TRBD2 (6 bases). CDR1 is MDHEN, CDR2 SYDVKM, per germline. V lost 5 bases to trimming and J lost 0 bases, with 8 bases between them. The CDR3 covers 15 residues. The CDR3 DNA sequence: TGTGCCAGCAGTCAGCGGGTCTCTGGGGCCAACGTCCTGACTTTC. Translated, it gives CASSQRVSGANVLTF.

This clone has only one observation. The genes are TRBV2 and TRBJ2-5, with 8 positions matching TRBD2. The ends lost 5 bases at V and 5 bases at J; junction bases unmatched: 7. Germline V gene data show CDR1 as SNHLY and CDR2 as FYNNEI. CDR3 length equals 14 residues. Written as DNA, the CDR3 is TGTGCCAGCAGTATGGGGACTAGGTTCGAGACCCAGTACTTC. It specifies CASSMGTRFETQYF.

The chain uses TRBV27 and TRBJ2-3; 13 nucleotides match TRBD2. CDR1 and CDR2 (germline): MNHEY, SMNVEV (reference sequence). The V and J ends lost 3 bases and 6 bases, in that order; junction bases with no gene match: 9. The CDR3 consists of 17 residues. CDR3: CASSFLGLAGSEDTQYF. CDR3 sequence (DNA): TGTGCCAGCAGTTTCCTGGGACTAGCGGGATCGGAGGATACGCAGTATTTT.

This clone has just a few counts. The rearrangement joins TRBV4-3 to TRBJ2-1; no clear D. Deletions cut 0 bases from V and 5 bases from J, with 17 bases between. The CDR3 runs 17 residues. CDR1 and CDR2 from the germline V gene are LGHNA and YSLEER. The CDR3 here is CASSQDGDPRRNNEQFF. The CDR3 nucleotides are TGCGCCAGCAGCCAAGATGGAGACCCCCGAAGGAACAATGAGCAGTTCTTC.

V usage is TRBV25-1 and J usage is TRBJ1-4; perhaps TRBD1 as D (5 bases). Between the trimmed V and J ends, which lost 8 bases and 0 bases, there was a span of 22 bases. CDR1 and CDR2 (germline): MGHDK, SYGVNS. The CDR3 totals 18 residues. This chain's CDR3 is CASSPSGVFLSTNEKLFF. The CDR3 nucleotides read TGTGCCAGCTCCCCCTCGGGGGTTTTCCTGTCAACTAATGAAAAACTGTTTTTT. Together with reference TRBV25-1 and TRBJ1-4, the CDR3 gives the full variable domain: EADIYQTPRYLVIGTGKKITLECSQTMGHDKMYWYQQDPGMELHLIHYSYGVNSTEKGDLSSESTVSRIRTEHFPLTLESARPSHTSQYLCASSPSGVFLSTNEKLFFGSGTQLSVL.

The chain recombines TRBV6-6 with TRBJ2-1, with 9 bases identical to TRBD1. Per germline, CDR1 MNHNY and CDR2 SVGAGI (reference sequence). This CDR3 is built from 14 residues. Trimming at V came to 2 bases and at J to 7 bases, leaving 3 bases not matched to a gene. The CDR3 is CASSYPGTGNEQFF. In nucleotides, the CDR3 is TGTGCCAGCAGTTACCCTGGGACAGGGAATGAGCAGTTCTTC.

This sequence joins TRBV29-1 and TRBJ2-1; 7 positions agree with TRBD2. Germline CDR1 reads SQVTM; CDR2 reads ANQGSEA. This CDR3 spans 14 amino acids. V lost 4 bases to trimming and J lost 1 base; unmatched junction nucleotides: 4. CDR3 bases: TGCAGCGTTGGCGGGAGCCCTTCCTACAATGAGCAGTTCTTC. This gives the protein CSVGGSPSYNEQFF.

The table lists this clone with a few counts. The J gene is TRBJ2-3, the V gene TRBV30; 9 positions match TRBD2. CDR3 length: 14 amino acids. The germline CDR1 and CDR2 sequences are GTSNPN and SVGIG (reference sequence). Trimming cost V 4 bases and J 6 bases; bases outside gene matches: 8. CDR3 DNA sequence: TGTGCCTGGACCTTGACTAGCGGCTCTGATACGCAGTATTTT. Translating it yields CAWTLTSGSDTQYF. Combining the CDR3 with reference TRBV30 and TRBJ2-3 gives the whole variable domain SQTIHQWPATLVQPVGSPLSLECTVEGTSNPNLYWYRQAAGRGLQLLFYSVGIGQISSEVPQNLSASRPQDRQFILSSKKLLLSDSGFYLCAWTLTSGSDTQYFGPGTRLTVL.

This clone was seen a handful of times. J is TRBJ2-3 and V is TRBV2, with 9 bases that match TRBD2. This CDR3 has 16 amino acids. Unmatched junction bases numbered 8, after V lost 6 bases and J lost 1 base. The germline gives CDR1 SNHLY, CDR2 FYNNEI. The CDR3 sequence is CASSSGRTSGTDTQYF. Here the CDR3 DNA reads TGTGCCAGCAGCTCTGGACGGACTAGCGGCACAGATACGCAGTATTTT.

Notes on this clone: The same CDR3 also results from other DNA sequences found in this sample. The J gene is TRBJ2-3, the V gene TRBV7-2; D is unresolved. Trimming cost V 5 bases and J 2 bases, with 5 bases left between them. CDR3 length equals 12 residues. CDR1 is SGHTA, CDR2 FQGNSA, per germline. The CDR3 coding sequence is TGTGCCAGCAGCCCCACCACAGATACGCAGTATTTT. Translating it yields CASSPTTDTQYF.

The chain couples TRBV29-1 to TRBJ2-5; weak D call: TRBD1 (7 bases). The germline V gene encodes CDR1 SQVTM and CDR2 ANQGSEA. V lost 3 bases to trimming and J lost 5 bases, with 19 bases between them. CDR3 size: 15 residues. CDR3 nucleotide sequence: TGCAGCGTTGACGACAGGGAGGCGGTTGGGGAGACCCAGTACTTC. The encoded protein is CSVDDREAVGETQYF.

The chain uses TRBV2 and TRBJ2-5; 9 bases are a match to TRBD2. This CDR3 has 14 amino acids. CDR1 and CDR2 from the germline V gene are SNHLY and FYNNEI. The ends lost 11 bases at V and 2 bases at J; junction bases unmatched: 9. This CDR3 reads CAGTTSGGQETQYF. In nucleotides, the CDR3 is TGTGCCGGCACGACTAGCGGAGGGCAAGAGACCCAGTACTTC.

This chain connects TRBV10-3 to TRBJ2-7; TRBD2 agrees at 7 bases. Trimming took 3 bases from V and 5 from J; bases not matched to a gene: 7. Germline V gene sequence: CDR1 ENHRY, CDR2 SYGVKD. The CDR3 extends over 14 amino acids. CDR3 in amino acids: CAISDPGLRDEQYF. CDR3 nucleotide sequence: TGTGCCATCAGTGATCCGGGACTACGGGACGAGCAGTACTTC.

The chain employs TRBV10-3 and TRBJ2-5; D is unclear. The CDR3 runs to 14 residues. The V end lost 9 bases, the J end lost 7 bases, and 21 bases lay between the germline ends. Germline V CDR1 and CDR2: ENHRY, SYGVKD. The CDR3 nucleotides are TGTGCCATGCGGCAAGGACCCCTTTATGGGACCCAGTACTTC. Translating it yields CAMRQGPLYGTQYF.